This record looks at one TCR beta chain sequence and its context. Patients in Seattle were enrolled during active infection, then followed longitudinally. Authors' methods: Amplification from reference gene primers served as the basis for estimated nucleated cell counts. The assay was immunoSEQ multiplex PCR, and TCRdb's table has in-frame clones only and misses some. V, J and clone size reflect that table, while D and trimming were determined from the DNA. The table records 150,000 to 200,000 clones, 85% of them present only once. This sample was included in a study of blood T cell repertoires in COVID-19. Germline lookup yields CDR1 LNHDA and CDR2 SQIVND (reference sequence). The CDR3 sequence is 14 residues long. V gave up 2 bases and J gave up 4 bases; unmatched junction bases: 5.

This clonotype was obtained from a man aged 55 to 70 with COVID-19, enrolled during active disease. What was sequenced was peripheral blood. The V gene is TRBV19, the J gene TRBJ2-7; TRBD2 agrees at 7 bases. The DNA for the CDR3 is TGTGCCAGTAGTATACTTCCTAGCGGATACGAGCAGTACTTC. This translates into CASSILPSGYEQYF.